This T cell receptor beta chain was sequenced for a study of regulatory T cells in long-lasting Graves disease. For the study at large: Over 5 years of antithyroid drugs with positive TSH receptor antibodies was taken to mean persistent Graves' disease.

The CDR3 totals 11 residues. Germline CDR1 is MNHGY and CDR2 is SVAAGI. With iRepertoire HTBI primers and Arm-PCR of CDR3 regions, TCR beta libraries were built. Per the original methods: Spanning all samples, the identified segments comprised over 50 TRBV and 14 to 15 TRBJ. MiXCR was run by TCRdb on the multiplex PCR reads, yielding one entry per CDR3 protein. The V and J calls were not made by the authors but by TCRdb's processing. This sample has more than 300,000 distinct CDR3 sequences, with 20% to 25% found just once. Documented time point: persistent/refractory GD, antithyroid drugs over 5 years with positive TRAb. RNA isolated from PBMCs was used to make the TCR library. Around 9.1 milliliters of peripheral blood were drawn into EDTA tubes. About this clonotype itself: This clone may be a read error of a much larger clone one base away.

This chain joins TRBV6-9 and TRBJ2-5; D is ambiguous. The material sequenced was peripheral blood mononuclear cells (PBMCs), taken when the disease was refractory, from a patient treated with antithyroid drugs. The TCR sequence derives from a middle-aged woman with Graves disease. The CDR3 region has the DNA TGTGCCAACAGTTATATGAAGACCCAGTACTTC. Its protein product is CANSYMKTQYF.